The clone carrying this T cell receptor beta chain was seen once. The CDR3 runs 14 residues. Trimming left V 1 base short and J 6 bases short, with 12 bases between. CDR1 is SGHNT, CDR2 YENEEA, per germline. Participants reported their clinical history, and cohort assignment relied on those reports. For recovered donors of Cohort 3, there were two negative PCRs, clearance, or symptom resolution. This entry comes from a study of blood T cell repertoires in COVID-19. Across the study: Samples of COVID-19 (acute and convalescent) were obtained from the United States, Italy and Spain. The cDNA or gDNA used as material had been derived from T cells, B-cell-depleted T cells, or PBMCs.

The repertoire was sequenced with immunoSEQ multiplex PCR; TCRdb's copy has only in-frame clones and lacks some. The repertoire includes more than 150,000 clones, approximately 80% of them detected once, and 10% to 15% sits in the top ten. The J gene is TRBJ1-1, the V gene TRBV11-3, with D perhaps TRBD1 (5 bases). This clonotype was sampled from a woman aged 60-70 years who had recovered from COVID-19. Material for sequencing was PBMCs or T cells enriched from blood (not recorded which). The CDR3 here is CASSLGSGVPEAFF. The CDR3 coding sequence is TGTGCCAGCAGCTTAGGATCGGGGGTACCTGAAGCTTTCTTT.